A selection of T cell receptor beta chains follows, all from one sample in a study of OX40 agonist ivuxolimab in advanced cancers. Profiled with immunoSEQ multiplex PCR; TCRdb holds only in-frame clones, not every one. This sample has just under 60,000 clones, with roughly nine tenths found just once. The starting material was CD4+ or CD8+ T cells sorted from blood, obtained in a trial of the OX40 agonist ivuxolimab. The source of these receptors is an adult with an advanced solid tumor such as melanoma, head and neck, liver or kidney cancer. Each CDR3 is given with its conserved first and last residue. D genes are given only for firm matches.

j_gene: TRBJ2-1; v_gene: TRBV27; d_gene: NA; CDR3nt: TGTGCCAGCAGTTTAGGTGGGTACCTTAATGGATACAATGAGCAGTTCTTC; CDR3aa: CASSLGGYLNGYNEQFF
j_gene: TRBJ1-4; v_gene: TRBV7-8; d_gene: NA; CDR3nt: TGTGCCAGCAGCTCGGGTGTCGGGGGCACTAATGAAAAACTGTTTTTT; CDR3aa: CASSSGVGGTNEKLFF
j_gene: TRBJ1-1; v_gene: TRBV5-8; d_gene: NA; CDR3nt: TGTGCCAGTCGTCTGCTAATGAACACTGAAGCTTTCTTT; CDR3aa: CASRLLMNTEAFF
j_gene: TRBJ1-2; v_gene: TRBV18; d_gene: NA; CDR3nt: TGTGCCAGCTCTTCAGAACAGGGTAGTGGCTACACCTTC; CDR3aa: CASSSEQGSGYTF
j_gene: TRBJ2-2; v_gene: TRBV18; d_gene: NA; CDR3nt: TGTGCCAGCTCACCGCTCGGGACAACCTGGGCGAACACCGGGGAGCTGTTTTTT; CDR3aa: CASSPLGTTWANTGELFF
j_gene: TRBJ2-7; v_gene: TRBV2; d_gene: NA; CDR3nt: TGTGCCAGCAGTGAAAGCGGGCTTACCTACGAGCAGTACTTC; CDR3aa: CASSESGLTYEQYF
j_gene: TRBJ2-7; v_gene: TRBV5-8; d_gene: TRBD1; CDR3nt: TGTGCCAGCAGTCCCCGGGACAGCCCGACCTACGAGCAGTACTTC; CDR3aa: CASSPRDSPTYEQYF
j_gene: TRBJ2-7; v_gene: TRBV28; d_gene: TRBD2; CDR3nt: TGTGCCAGCAGTCTAGCGGGGGCCTACGAGCAGTACTTC; CDR3aa: CASSLAGAYEQYF
j_gene: TRBJ1-4; v_gene: TRBV2; d_gene: NA; CDR3nt: TGTGCCAGCATGCCCGGGGTTATTGAAAAACTGTTTTTT; CDR3aa: CASMPGVIEKLFF
j_gene: TRBJ2-2; v_gene: TRBV27; d_gene: NA; CDR3nt: TGTGCCAGCAGTAGGGGGGGTTATGGGACAAGCACCGGGGAGCTGTTTTTT; CDR3aa: CASSRGGYGTSTGELFF
j_gene: TRBJ2-7; v_gene: TRBV7-3; d_gene: TRBD2; CDR3nt: TGTGCCAGCAGCTTCCTAGCGGGAGCGTCCTACGAGCAGTACTTC; CDR3aa: CASSFLAGASYEQYF